This T cell receptor (beta chain) stems from a study of blood T cell repertoires in COVID-19. About the study: Italy, Spain and the United States were the sources of the convalescent and acute COVID-19 samples. From T cells, B-cell-depleted T cells, or PBMCs came the material, which was cDNA or gDNA.

Germline CDR1 MGHDK, CDR2 SYGVNS. Trimming at V came to 6 bases and at J to 6 bases, leaving 5 bases not matched to a gene. The CDR3 runs to 14 residues. In the authors' methods: It was from reference gene primer amplification that nucleated cell counts were estimated. Some clones are missing from TCRdb's copy, which holds only in-frame ones; the method was immunoSEQ multiplex PCR. That table furnishes V, J and clone size, whereas the DNA furnished D and trimming. The table lists over 300,000 clones, around four fifths of them singletons, with roughly 1.2% in the top ten. The chain combines TRBV25-1 with TRBJ1-4; TRBD1 aligns across 9 bases. This receptor was taken from a woman aged 50 to 60 with acute or convalescent COVID-19. The specimen sequenced was peripheral blood. CDR3 amino acids: CASSHRGRDEKLFF. The CDR3 DNA is TGTGCCAGCAGCCACAGGGGGCGGGATGAAAAACTGTTTTTT.